This entry lists 27 T cell receptor beta chains sequenced from one sample in a study of T cells in Graves' hyperthyroidism and ophthalmopathy. RNA transcripts provided the source from which TCR beta CDR3 regions were amplified. First-round RT-PCR with HTBI primers amplified the TCR CDR3 region. TCRdb reanalysed the multiplex PCR reads using MiXCR and keeps one entry per CDR3 protein. The profile shows 390,000 or so distinct CDR3 sequences, roughly 14% of them singletons. Specimen: blood. The origin of the receptors is a man between 18 and 35 years old with Graves' ophthalmopathy.

This clonotype was detected many times. The V call is TRBV20-1, the J call TRBJ2-5; D gene uncertain. CDR1 and CDR2 (germline): DFQATT, SNEGSKA (reference sequence). Trimming pared 8 bases from V and 5 bases from J, leaving 24 bases between. The CDR3 totals 15 residues. CDR3 DNA sequence: TGCAGTCCTTACCGTGCCGAGGCCTCACGGGAGACCCAGTACTTC. Translating it yields CSPYRAEASRETQYF.

On this clonotype: A read error may be the cause here, since a much bigger clone is one base away. This rearrangement joins TRBV11-1 to TRBJ2-7; a possible D gene is TRBD2 (5 bases). CDR1 is SGHAT and CDR2 is FQDESV in the germline V gene (reference sequence). The CDR3 loop spans 13 amino acids. V lost 0 bases, J lost 9 bases, and 12 bases lay in between. Written as DNA, the CDR3 is TGTGCCAGCAGCTTAGCCGGGGATGGCGGGCAGTACTTC. This sequence encodes CASSLAGDGGQYF.

The sample holds many counts of this clonotype. This sequence joins TRBV12-3 or TRBV12-4 and TRBJ2-1, with 8 bases matching TRBD2. V shed 5 bases, J shed 6 bases, and the junction held 12 bases outside the gene matches. The CDR3 has 16 residues. This CDR3 reads CASSIDYTGGFNEQFF. DNA for the CDR3: TGTGCCAGCAGTATCGATTATACGGGAGGGTTCAATGAGCAGTTCTTC.

This rearrangement joins TRBV30 to TRBJ1-5, with unresolved D. The length of the CDR3 is 14 residues. V was shortened by 1 base and J by 11 bases, with 18 bases between the two germline ends. The V gene's germline CDR1 is GTSNPN and CDR2 SVGIG (reference sequence). CDR3 DNA: TGTGCCTGGAGTGGCCAGACCGGTGGGGAGTCCCAGCATTTT. Residues: CAWSGQTGGESQHF. Full variable domain (remainder filled in from reference TRBV30 and TRBJ1-5): SQTIHQWPATLVQPVGSPLSLECTVEGTSNPNLYWYRQAAGRGLQLLFYSVGIGQISSEVPQNLSASRPQDRQFILSSKKLLLSDSGFYLCAWSGQTGGESQHFGDGTRLSIL.

This clonotype was seen many times. The J gene is TRBJ2-5, the V gene TRBV20-1, with D perhaps TRBD2 (5 bases). This CDR3 comprises 11 residues. CDR1 and CDR2 from the germline V gene are DFQATT and SNEGSKA (reference sequence). The ends were cut back, 6 bases at V and 5 bases at J, with 10 bases in the middle. Here the CDR3 reads CSAGLGETQYF. The CDR3 DNA is TGCAGTGCCGGACTGGGGGAGACCCAGTACTTC.

The V call is TRBV7-2, the J call TRBJ2-7, with D maybe TRBD1 (5 bases). Deletions cut 3 bases from V and 2 bases from J, with 11 bases between. CDR1 SGHTA and CDR2 FQGNSA come from the germline V gene. The CDR3 has 14 amino acids. The CDR3 coding sequence is TGTGCCAGCAGCTTGACAGTTCCTCCCTACGAGCAGTACTTC. Protein product: CASSLTVPPYEQYF.

The V call is TRBV11-2, the J call TRBJ2-2, with a weak D call TRBD1 (5 bases). V was shortened by 5 bases and J by 0 bases, with 19 bases between the two germline ends. CDR1 and CDR2 from the germline V gene are SGHAT and FQNNGV. This CDR3 comprises 18 residues. CDR3 amino acids: CASSPLVGRATNTGELFF. DNA for the CDR3: TGTGCCAGCAGCCCGTTGGTGGGCAGGGCTACGAACACCGGGGAGCTGTTTTTT.

This clonotype showed up many times. The V call is TRBV5-5, the J call TRBJ1-1, with a possible D match to TRBD1 (6 bases). CDR1 SGHKS and CDR2 YYEKEE come from the germline V gene (reference sequence). V lost 2 bases and J 0 bases, leaving 8 bases between the germline ends. The CDR3 has 14 amino acids. The CDR3 reads CASSFAGVNTEAFF. CDR3 sequence (DNA): TGTGCCAGCAGCTTCGCAGGGGTGAACACTGAAGCTTTCTTT.

This clonotype was recorded a few times. The gene calls are TRBV4-2 and TRBJ2-7, with D perhaps given as TRBD1 or TRBD2 (5 bases each). Trimming took 0 bases from V and 5 from J, leaving 17 bases between them. The germline gives CDR1 LGHNA, CDR2 YNFKEQ. This CDR3 comprises 16 residues. The chain's CDR3 is CASSQDYLGELDEQYF. The CDR3 region has the DNA TGTGCCAGCAGCCAAGATTATTTGGGGGAATTAGACGAGCAGTACTTC.

This clonotype has ten or more counts. The chain uses TRBV6-2 or TRBV6-3 and TRBJ2-7, with TRBD2 matching 8 bases. Germline-derived CDR1 and CDR2 are MNHEY and SVGEGT. The V and J ends lost 2 bases and 1 base, in that order; junction bases with no gene match: 7. This CDR3 comprises 16 residues. The CDR3 DNA follows: TGTGCCAGCAGTTACAGCGGGAGATTGAGTTCCTACGAGCAGTACTTC. Translated: CASSYSGRLSSYEQYF.

This clonotype was seen many times. The rearrangement joins TRBV10-3 to TRBJ1-3; D is undetermined. Germline V gene data show CDR1 as ENHRY and CDR2 as SYGVKD. This CDR3 is built from 14 residues. V gave up 8 bases and J gave up 0 bases, with 11 bases separating them. The CDR3 spells CAIRKEISGNTIYF. In nucleotides, the CDR3 is TGTGCCATCCGGAAGGAGATCTCTGGAAACACCATATATTTT.

This clonotype was recorded at least ten times. The chain has TRBV7-9 and TRBJ1-1; D is ambiguous. Per germline, CDR1 SEHNR and CDR2 FQNEAQ (reference sequence). This CDR3 has 15 residues. The V end was cut by 1 base, the J end by 1 base, with 10 bases between. CDR3 loop: CASSLVSGRNTEAFF. The CDR3 DNA follows: TGTGCCAGCAGCTTAGTTTCAGGAAGGAACACTGAAGCTTTCTTT.

This clonotype was found many times. The CDR3 region is CASSYRRTGELFF. For the CDR3, the DNA is TGTGCCAGCAGCTACAGGAGGACCGGGGAGCTGTTTTTT. V gene TRBV3-1 combines with J gene TRBJ2-2; D is perhaps TRBD1 or TRBD2 (5 bases each). Germline V lookup: CDR1 LGHDT, CDR2 YNNKEL (reference sequence). The CDR3 has 13 residues. Trimming pared 5 bases from V and 5 bases from J, leaving 9 bases between. The variable domain in full, with the rest retrieved from reference TRBV3-1 and TRBJ2-2, is DTAVSQTPKYLVTQMGNDKSIKCEQNLGHDTMYWYKQDSKKFLKIMFSYNNKELIINETVPNRFSPKSPDKAHLNLHINSLELGDSAVYFCASSYRRTGELFFGEGSRLTVL.

The chain has TRBV6-2 or TRBV6-3 and TRBJ2-5; D unresolved. Germline V gives CDR1 MNHEY, CDR2 SVGEGT. The CDR3 loop spans 10 amino acids. Deletions cut 9 bases from V and 0 bases from J, with 2 bases between. CDR3 DNA sequence: TGTGCCAGGGACCAAGAGACCCAGTACTTC. It translates to CARDQETQYF.

The rearrangement joins TRBV13 to TRBJ2-6; a weak D match, TRBD1 (6 bases). Germline-derived CDR1 and CDR2 are PRHDT and FYEKMQ (reference sequence). V lost 4 bases, J lost 0 bases, and 19 bases lay in between. CDR3 length equals 19 residues. The DNA of the CDR3 is TGTGCCAGCAGCTCGCCCCTAGGGACACTCAACTCTGGGGCCAACGTCCTGACTTTC. It is translated as CASSSPLGTLNSGANVLTF.

Ten or more counts support this clonotype. The chain employs TRBV11-3 and TRBJ2-1, with 8 bases identical to TRBD2. The V and J ends lost 0 bases and 10 bases, in that order; junction bases with no gene match: 8. The germline gives CDR1 SGHNT, CDR2 YENEEA. This CDR3 contains 15 residues. The CDR3: CASSLDLSGASEQFF. The CDR3 nucleotides read TGTGCCAGCAGCTTAGATCTTAGCGGGGCTTCGGAGCAGTTCTTC.

This clonotype was seen many times. The chain has TRBV7-9 and TRBJ1-4, with D possibly matching TRBD1 (6 bases). Germline V lookup: CDR1 SEHNR, CDR2 FQNEAQ (reference sequence). V was trimmed by 0 bases and J by 8 bases, leaving 10 bases between them. CDR3 length equals 14 residues. This chain's CDR3 is CASSLAGGSEKLFF. For the CDR3, the DNA is TGTGCCAGCAGCTTAGCAGGGGGAAGCGAAAAACTGTTTTTT. Filled out from reference TRBV7-9 and TRBJ1-4, the complete variable domain reads DTGVSQNPRHKITKRGQNVTFRCDPISEHNRLYWYRQTLGQGPEFLTYFQNEAQLEKSRLLSDRFSAERPKGSFSTLEIQRTEQGDSAMYLCASSLAGGSEKLFFGSGTQLSVL.

This clonotype occurred a few times. The genes are TRBV7-9 and TRBJ1-2, with D possibly being TRBD1 (6 bases). Germline lookup yields CDR1 SEHNR and CDR2 FQNEAQ (reference sequence). V was pared by 1 base and J by 8 bases, with 17 bases between. The CDR3 spans 15 residues. The CDR3 DNA reads as TGTGCCAGCAGCTTAGTTTCGGGGGCGCGTCAAGGCTACACCTTC. This sequence encodes CASSLVSGARQGYTF.

There are many counts of this clonotype. CDR3 in amino acids: CASSRGTLNTEAFF. The CDR3 bases are TGTGCCAGTAGTAGGGGGACCCTAAACACTGAAGCTTTCTTT. V and J are TRBV19 and TRBJ1-1, with D possibly TRBD1 on 5 matching bases. Trimming cost V 4 bases and J 2 bases, with 11 bases left between them. The CDR3 loop spans 14 amino acids. Germline lookup yields CDR1 LNHDA and CDR2 SQIVND (reference sequence). Variable domain in full (rest from reference TRBV19 and TRBJ1-1): DGGITQSPKYLFRKEGQNVTLSCEQNLNHDAMYWYRQDPGQGLRLIYYSQIVNDFQKGDIAEGYSVSREKKESFPLTVTSAQKNPTAFYLCASSRGTLNTEAFFGQGTRLTVV.

This clonotype was seen more than once but under ten times. This chain joins TRBV6-1 and TRBJ1-1; no clear D. CDR1 and CDR2 (germline): MNHNS, SASEGT. The length of the CDR3 is 13 residues. Deletions cut 4 bases from V and 5 bases from J, with 11 bases between. The chain's CDR3 is CASSGFRRTEAFF. Here the CDR3 DNA reads TGTGCCAGCAGTGGCTTTCGTAGGACTGAAGCTTTCTTT.

About this clonotype: A single base separates this from a much larger clone, so it may be a read error. This chain joins TRBV2 and TRBJ1-1; no clear D gene. CDR3 length equals 11 residues. Germline lookup yields CDR1 SNHLY and CDR2 FYNNEI. For the CDR3, the DNA is TGTGCCAGCAGCATGAACACTGAAGCTCTCTTT. Its translation: CASSMNTEALF. Variable domain in full (rest from reference TRBV2 and TRBJ1-1): EPEVTQTPSHQVTQMGQEVILRCVPISNHLYFYWYRQILGQKVEFLVSFYNNEISEKSEIFDDQFSVERPDGSNFTLKIRSTKLEDSAMYFCASSMNTEALFGQGTRLTVV.

This clonotype was counted at least ten times. The CDR3 DNA reads TGTGCCAGCAGTCCGGGGGTATACCAAGAGACCCAGTACTTC. Its translation: CASSPGVYQETQYF. The V and J genes are TRBV2 and TRBJ2-5; D possibly corresponds to TRBD2 (6 bases). This CDR3 is built from 14 residues. CDR1 is SNHLY and CDR2 is FYNNEI in the germline V gene. V lost 5 bases, J lost 0 bases, and 10 bases lay in between.

This clonotype was detected a few times. V and J are TRBV5-8 and TRBJ2-1, with TRBD2 as a possible D gene (6 bases). The germline V gene encodes CDR1 SGHTS and CDR2 YDEGEE. The V end lost 5 bases, the J end lost 4 bases, and 16 bases lay between the germline ends. The CDR3 contains 15 residues. The CDR3 is CASSRPGESYNEQFF. For the CDR3, the DNA is TGTGCCAGCAGTCGACCGGGGGAGTCGTACAATGAGCAGTTCTTC.

This clonotype was counted at least ten times. This chain joins TRBV3-1 and TRBJ1-1; D gene unclear. Germline lookup yields CDR1 LGHDT and CDR2 YNNKEL (reference sequence). The CDR3 is made up of 14 amino acids. V lost 5 bases, J lost 1 base, and 11 bases lay in between. The CDR3 DNA sequence: TGTGCCAGCAGCGGGTCCGCGGGGAACACTGAAGCTTTCTTT. Protein: CASSGSAGNTEAFF.

This clonotype was recorded at least ten times. The chain combines TRBV12-3 or TRBV12-4 with TRBJ2-3, with D maybe TRBD2 (6 bases). Trimming took off 4 bases at V and 4 bases at J, with 12 bases between the two ends. The CDR3 covers 14 residues. As DNA, the CDR3 is TGTGCCAGCAGTTATGGCGGGGTCTCAGATACGCAGTATTTT. Translated, it gives CASSYGGVSDTQYF.

Many counts were recorded for this clonotype. The CDR3 protein is CASSLVAGGNEQFF. The CDR3 DNA is TGCGCCAGCAGCTTGGTGGCAGGGGGCAATGAGCAGTTCTTC. The chain recombines TRBV5-1 with TRBJ2-1; 7 positions match TRBD1. The CDR3 covers 14 residues. V shed 0 bases, J shed 6 bases, and the junction held 3 bases outside the gene matches. In germline, CDR1 is SGHRS, CDR2 YFSETQ.

This chain connects TRBV6-2 or TRBV6-3 to TRBJ1-5, with a possible D match to TRBD1 (6 bases). V lost 6 bases and J lost 15, with 18 bases in between. This CDR3 region has 12 residues. Germline V gene sequence: CDR1 MNHEY, CDR2 SVGEGT. CDR3: CASSQGNTARHF. In DNA, the CDR3 is TGTGCCAGCAGCCAGGGGAATACGGCGCGGCATTTT.